This TCR beta chain was sequenced during a study of blood T cell repertoires in COVID-19. Germline V CDR1 and CDR2: SNHLY, FYNNEI. Trimming took off 2 bases at V and 0 bases at J, with 9 bases between the two ends. The CDR3 covers 15 residues. The protocol was immunoSEQ multiplex PCR, while the TCRdb copy is restricted to in-frame clones and leaves out a portion. The sample yields some 340,000 clones, 85% to 95% seen once. The source of this sequence is a woman aged 25-40 years who had been exposed to COVID-19. The specimen sequenced was PBMCs or T cells enriched from blood (not recorded which). The chain carries TRBV2 and TRBJ2-3; TRBD1 might be the D (6 bases). The DNA for the CDR3 is TGTGCCAGCAGTGAACGCAGGGGAAGCACAGATACGCAGTATTTT. This codes for CASSERRGSTDTQYF.